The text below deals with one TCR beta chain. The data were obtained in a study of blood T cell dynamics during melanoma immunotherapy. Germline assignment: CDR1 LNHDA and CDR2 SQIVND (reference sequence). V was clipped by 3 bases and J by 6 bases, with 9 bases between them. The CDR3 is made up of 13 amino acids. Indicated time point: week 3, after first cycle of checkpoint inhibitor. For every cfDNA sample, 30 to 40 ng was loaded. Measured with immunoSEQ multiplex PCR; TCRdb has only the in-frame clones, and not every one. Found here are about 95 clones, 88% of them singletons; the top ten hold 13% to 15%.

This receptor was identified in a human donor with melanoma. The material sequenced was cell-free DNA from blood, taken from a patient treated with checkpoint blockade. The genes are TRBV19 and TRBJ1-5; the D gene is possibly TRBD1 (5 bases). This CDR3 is CASSMGVGQPQHF. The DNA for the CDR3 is TGTGCCAGTAGTATGGGGGTGGGTCAGCCCCAGCATTTT.